Listed below are T cell receptor beta chains from one sample, sequenced in a study of cytomegalovirus exposure and HLA in healthy donors. The data were produced by immunoSEQ multiplex PCR, yet TCRdb's version contains in-frame clones alone and is incomplete. The table has 90,000 to 150,000 clones, 75% to 85% seen once. Specimen: PBMCs. These receptors were taken from a man in his forties in good health and CMV-seronegative. The CDR3 runs from the conserved cysteine through the conserved F or W. Each record gives: V gene, D gene, J gene, clone size, CDR3 DNA, CDR3 protein. D genes are given only for firm matches. Clone size is not always given. Where it is, it says once, few, many or a class for expanded clones.

>TRBV7-9|TRBD2|TRBJ2-1|.
TGTGCCAGCAGCTTGAGCGGGGGGGATGAGCAGTTCTTC
CASSLSGGDEQFF
>TRBV6-5|.|TRBJ1-1|.
TGTGCCAGCAGTTACTCGCCTGTCAGCCCCCGGAGGGCTTTCTTT
CASSYSPVSPRRAFF
>TRBV15|.|TRBJ2-4|.
TGTGCCACTAGCCCTCGACCGGCGGACATTCAGTACTTC
CATSPRPADIQYF
>TRBV19|TRBD1|TRBJ1-5|.
TGTGCCAGTAACCCCGCCGGGACAGGATGGCCTTCGAATCAGCCCCAGCATTTT
CASNPAGTGWPSNQPQHF
>TRBV7-2|.|TRBJ2-1|.
TGTGCCAGCAGTCGTGACTTGAGCTCCTACAATGAGCAGTTCTTC
CASSRDLSSYNEQFF
>TRBV28|.|TRBJ2-3|.
TGTGCCAGCAGTACTAGCACAGATACGCAGTATTTT
CASSTSTDTQYF
>TRBV5-1|.|TRBJ2-7|.
TGCGCCAGCAGCCCGGTCGGGTCAGGGCTCTACGAGCAGTACTTC
CASSPVGSGLYEQYF
>TRBV6-5|.|TRBJ2-7|.
TGTGCCAGCAGTTACTCCTACTCCTACGAGCAGTACTTC
CASSYSYSYEQYF
>TRBV28|TRBD2|TRBJ2-7|.
TGTGCCAGCGTTAGCGGGACGTTTTCCACGCACTACGAGCAGTACTTC
CASVSGTFSTHYEQYF
>TRBV19|.|TRBJ1-1|.
TGTGCCAGTAGTATATCAGAGAACACTGAAGCTTTCTTT
CASSISENTEAFF
>TRBV18|.|TRBJ1-4|few
TGTGCCAGCTCACCAACAGGGCGTCGGGAAAAACTGTTTTTT
CASSPTGRREKLFF
>TRBV6-5|.|TRBJ1-2|.
TGTGCTTCATCCCCCACAGGCCCACCCGCGCGGGGCTACACCTTC
CASSPTGPPARGYTF
>TRBV2|TRBD1|TRBJ2-1|.
TGTGCCAGCAGTTACACGGGACAGGGCGCCAATGAGCAGTTCTTC
CASSYTGQGANEQFF
>TRBV23-1|.|TRBJ1-6|.
TGCGCCAGGACTCCGGGACTGATTAATTCACCCCTCCACTTT
CARTPGLINSPLHF